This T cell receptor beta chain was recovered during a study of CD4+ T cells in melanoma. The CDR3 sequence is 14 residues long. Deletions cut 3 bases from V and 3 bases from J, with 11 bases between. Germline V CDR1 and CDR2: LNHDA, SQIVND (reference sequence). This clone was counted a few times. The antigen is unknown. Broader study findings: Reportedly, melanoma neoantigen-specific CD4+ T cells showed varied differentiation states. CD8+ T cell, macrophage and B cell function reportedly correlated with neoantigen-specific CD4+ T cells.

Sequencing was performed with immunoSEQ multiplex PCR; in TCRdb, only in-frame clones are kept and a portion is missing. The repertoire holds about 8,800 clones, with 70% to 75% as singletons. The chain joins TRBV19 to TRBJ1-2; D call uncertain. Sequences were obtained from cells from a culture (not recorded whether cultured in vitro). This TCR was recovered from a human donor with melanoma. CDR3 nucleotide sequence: TGTGCCAGTAGTATTTCAGGCAGCTACTATGGCTACACCTTC. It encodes CASSISGSYYGYTF.